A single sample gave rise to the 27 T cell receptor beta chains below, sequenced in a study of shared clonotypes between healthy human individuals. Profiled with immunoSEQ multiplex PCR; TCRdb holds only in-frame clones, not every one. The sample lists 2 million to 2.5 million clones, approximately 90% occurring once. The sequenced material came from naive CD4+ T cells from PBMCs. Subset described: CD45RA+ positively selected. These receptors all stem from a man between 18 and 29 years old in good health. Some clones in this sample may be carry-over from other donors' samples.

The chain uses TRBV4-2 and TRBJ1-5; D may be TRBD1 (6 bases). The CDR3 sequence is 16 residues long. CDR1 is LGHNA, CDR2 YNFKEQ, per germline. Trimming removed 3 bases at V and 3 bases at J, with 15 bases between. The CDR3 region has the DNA TGTGCCAGCAGCCAGGGAGTTAAGGGGGACAATCAGCCCCAGCATTTT. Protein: CASSQGVKGDNQPQHF.

The chain's CDR3 is CASSYSGTHTNEQFF. As DNA, the CDR3 is TGTGCCAGCAGTTACTCCGGGACCCACACCAATGAGCAGTTCTTC. This rearrangement joins TRBV6-6 to TRBJ2-1; D might be TRBD1 or TRBD2, each matching 5 bases. Germline assignment: CDR1 MNHNY and CDR2 SVGAGI (reference sequence). There are 15 residues in the CDR3. Trimming took 0 bases from V and 6 from J, leaving 12 bases between them.

CDR3 DNA sequence: TGTGCCAGCAGCCCAGTAGGGGGTAGGAACTATGGCTACACCTTC. Amino acids: CASSPVGGRNYGYTF. The V call is TRBV6-5, the J call TRBJ1-2, with D possibly TRBD1 on 6 matching bases. This CDR3 region has 15 residues. Germline CDR1 and CDR2: MNHEY and SVGAGI. With 6 bases removed from V and 2 bases from J, the gap between germline ends came to 16 bases.

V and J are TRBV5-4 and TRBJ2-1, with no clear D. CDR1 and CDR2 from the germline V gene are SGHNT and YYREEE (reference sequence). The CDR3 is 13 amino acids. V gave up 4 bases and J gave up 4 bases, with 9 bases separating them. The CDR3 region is CASSLSEYNEQFF. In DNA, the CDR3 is TGTGCCAGCAGCCTGTCGGAGTACAATGAGCAGTTCTTC.

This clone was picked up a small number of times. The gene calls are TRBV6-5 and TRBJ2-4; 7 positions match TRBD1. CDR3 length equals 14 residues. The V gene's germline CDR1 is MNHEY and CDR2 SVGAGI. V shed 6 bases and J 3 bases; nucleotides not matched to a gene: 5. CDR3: CASRTDRVKNIQYF. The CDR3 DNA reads TGTGCCAGCAGGACCGACAGGGTCAAAAACATTCAGTACTTC.

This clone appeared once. CDR3 coding DNA: TGCGCCAGCAGCTTGGTATCAGGGCCAATGTCTGGGACCTCTGAAGCTTTCTTT. Amino acids: CASSLVSGPMSGTSEAFF. The rearrangement uses TRBV5-1 and TRBJ1-1, with D perhaps TRBD1 (5 bases). V lost 0 bases to trimming and J lost 6 bases, with 24 bases between them. CDR3 length equals 18 residues. Germline V gene sequence: CDR1 SGHRS, CDR2 YFSETQ.

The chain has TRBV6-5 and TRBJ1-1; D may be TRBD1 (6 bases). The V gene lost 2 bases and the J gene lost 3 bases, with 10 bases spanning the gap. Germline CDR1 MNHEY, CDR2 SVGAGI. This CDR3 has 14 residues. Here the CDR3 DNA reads TGTGCCAGCAGTTACGGAACAGGGTACACTGAAGCTTTCTTT. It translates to CASSYGTGYTEAFF.

The CDR3 sequence is CASSEYPGQGNTEAFF. As DNA, the CDR3 is TGTGCCAGCAGTGAATACCCGGGACAGGGGAACACTGAAGCTTTCTTT. V gene TRBV25-1 combines with J gene TRBJ1-1; TRBD1 matches 9 bases. The CDR3 consists of 16 residues. CDR1 is MGHDK and CDR2 is SYGVNS in the germline V gene. After removal of 0 bases from V and 1 base from J, the junction contained 3 bases not matched to a gene.

CDR3 sequence: CASSEAGARNEQFF. CDR3 sequence (DNA): TGTGCCAGCAGTGAAGCGGGAGCCCGGAATGAGCAGTTCTTC. V and J are TRBV6-1 and TRBJ2-1; perhaps TRBD2 as D (5 bases). Trimming removed 0 bases from V and 7 bases from J, with 10 bases in between. CDR1 MNHNS and CDR2 SASEGT come from the germline V gene. The CDR3 covers 14 residues.

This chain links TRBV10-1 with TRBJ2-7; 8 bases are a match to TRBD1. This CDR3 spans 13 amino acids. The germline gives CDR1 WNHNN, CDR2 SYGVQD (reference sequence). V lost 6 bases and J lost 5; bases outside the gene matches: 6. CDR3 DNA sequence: TGCGCCAGCAGAGGTGGACAGGGCCACGAGCAGTACTTC. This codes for CASRGGQGHEQYF.

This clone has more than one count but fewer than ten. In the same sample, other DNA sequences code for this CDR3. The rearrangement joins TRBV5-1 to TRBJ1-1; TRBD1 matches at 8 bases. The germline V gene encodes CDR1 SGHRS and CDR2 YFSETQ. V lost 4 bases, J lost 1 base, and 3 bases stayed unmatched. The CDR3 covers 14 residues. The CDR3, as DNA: TGCGCCAGCAGCCGAGACAGGGGGAACACTGAAGCTTTCTTT. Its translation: CASSRDRGNTEAFF.

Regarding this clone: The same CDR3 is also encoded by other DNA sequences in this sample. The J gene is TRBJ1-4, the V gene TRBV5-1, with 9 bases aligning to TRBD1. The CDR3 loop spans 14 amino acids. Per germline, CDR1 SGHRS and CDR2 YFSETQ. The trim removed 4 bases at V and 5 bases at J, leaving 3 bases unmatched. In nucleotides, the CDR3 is TGCGCCAGCAGCCTAGGACAGGGGAATGAAAAACTGTTTTTT. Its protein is CASSLGQGNEKLFF. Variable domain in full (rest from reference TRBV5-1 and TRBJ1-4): KAGVTQTPRYLIKTRGQQVTLSCSPISGHRSVSWYQQTPGQGLQFLFEYFSETQRNKGNFPGRFSGRQFSNSRSEMNVSTLELGDSALYLCASSLGQGNEKLFFGSGTQLSVL.

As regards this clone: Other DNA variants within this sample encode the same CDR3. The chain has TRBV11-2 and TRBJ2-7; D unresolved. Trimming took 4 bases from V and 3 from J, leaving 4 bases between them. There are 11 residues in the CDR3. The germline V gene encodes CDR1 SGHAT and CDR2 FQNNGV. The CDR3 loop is CASSSHYEQYF. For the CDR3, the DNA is TGTGCCAGCAGCTCTCACTACGAGCAGTACTTC.

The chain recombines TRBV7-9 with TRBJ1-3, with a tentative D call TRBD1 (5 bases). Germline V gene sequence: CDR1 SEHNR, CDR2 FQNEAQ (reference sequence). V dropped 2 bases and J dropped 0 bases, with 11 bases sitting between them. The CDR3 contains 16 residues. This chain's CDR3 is CASSLKTDHSGNTIYF. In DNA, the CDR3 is TGTGCCAGCAGCTTAAAGACAGATCACTCTGGAAACACCATATATTTT.

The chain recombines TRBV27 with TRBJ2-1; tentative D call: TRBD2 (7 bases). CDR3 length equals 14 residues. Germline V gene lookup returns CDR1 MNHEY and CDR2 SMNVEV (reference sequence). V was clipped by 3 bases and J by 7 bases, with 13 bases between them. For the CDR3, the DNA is TGTGCCAGCAGTTTCCGGGGGGCATTAAATGAGCAGTTCTTC. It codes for CASSFRGALNEQFF.

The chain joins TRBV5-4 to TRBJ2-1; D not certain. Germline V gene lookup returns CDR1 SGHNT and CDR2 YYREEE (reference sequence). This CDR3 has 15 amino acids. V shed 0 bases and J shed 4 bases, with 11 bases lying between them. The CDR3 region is CASSLGGQTYNEQFF. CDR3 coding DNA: TGTGCCAGCAGCTTGGGGGGTCAGACTTACAATGAGCAGTTCTTC.

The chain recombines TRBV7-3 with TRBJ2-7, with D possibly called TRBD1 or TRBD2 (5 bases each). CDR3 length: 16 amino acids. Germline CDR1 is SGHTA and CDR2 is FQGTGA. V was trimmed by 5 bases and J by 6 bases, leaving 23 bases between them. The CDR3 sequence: CASSPLRARASAEQYF. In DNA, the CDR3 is TGTGCCAGCAGCCCTCTGCGGGCCAGGGCATCCGCCGAGCAGTACTTC. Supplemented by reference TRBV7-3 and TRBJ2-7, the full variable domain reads GAGVSQTPSNKVTEKGKYVELRCDPISGHTALYWYRQSLGQGPEFLIYFQGTGAADDSGLPNDRFFAVRPEGSVSTLKIQRTERGDSAVYLCASSPLRARASAEQYFGPGTRLTVT.

The CDR3 nucleotides read TGTGCCAGCAGCCTTAGTTGGGAGGAAAAACTGTTTTTT. Its protein is CASSLSWEEKLFF. The chain joins TRBV11-1 to TRBJ1-4; D remains ambiguous. V lost 5 bases and J 8 bases, leaving 12 bases between the germline ends. The CDR3 is made up of 13 amino acids. The germline gives CDR1 SGHAT, CDR2 FQDESV (reference sequence).

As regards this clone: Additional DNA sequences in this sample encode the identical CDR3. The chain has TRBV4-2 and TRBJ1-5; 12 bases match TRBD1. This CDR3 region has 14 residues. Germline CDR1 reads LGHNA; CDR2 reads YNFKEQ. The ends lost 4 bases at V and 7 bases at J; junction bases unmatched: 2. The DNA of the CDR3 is TGTGCCAGCAGCCTCGGGACAGGGGGCCAGCCCCAGCATTTT. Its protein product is CASSLGTGGQPQHF.

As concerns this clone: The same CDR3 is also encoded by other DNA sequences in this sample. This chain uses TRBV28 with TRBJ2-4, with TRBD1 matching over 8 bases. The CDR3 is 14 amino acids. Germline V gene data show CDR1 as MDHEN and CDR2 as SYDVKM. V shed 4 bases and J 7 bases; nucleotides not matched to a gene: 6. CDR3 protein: CASSSGQGRNIQYF. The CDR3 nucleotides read TGTGCCAGCAGTTCAGGACAGGGCAGGAACATTCAGTACTTC.

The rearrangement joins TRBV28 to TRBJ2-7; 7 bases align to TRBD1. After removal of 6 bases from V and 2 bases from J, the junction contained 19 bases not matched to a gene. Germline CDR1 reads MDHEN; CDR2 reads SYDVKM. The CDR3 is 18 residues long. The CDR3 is CASSFPLVLHRGPYEQYF. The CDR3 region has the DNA TGTGCCAGCAGCTTCCCACTCGTTCTCCACAGGGGTCCCTACGAGCAGTACTTC.

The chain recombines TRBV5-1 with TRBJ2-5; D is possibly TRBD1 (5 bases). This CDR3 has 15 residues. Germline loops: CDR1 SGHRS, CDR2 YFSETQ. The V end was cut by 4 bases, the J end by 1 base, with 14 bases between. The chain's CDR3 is CASSRSPRGQETQYF. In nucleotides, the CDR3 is TGCGCCAGCAGCCGAAGTCCTAGGGGCCAAGAGACCCAGTACTTC.

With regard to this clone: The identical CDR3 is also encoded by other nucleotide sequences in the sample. The CDR3 loop reads CASSLTGQSYNEQFF. CDR3 nucleotide sequence: TGTGCCAGCAGCTTAACGGGACAGAGCTACAATGAGCAGTTCTTC. This rearrangement joins TRBV7-3 to TRBJ2-1; 7 bases line up with TRBD1. The CDR3 loop spans 15 amino acids. The germline gives CDR1 SGHTA, CDR2 FQGTGA. The junction had 2 bases not matched to a gene; V was cut back by 0 bases and J by 3 bases. The full variable domain, with the rest looked up from reference TRBV7-3 and TRBJ2-1, is GAGVSQTPSNKVTEKGKYVELRCDPISGHTALYWYRQSLGQGPEFLIYFQGTGAADDSGLPNDRFFAVRPEGSVSTLKIQRTERGDSAVYLCASSLTGQSYNEQFFGPGTRLTVL.

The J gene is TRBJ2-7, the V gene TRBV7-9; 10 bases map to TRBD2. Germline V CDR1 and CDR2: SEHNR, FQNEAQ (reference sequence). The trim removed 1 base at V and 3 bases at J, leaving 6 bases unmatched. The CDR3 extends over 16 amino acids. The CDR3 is CASSLGTGLANYEQYF. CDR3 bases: TGTGCCAGCAGCTTAGGGACGGGACTAGCGAACTACGAGCAGTACTTC.

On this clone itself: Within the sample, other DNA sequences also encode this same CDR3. For the CDR3, the DNA is TGTGCCAGCAGTTTAAAGGGGAACCAGCCCCAGCATTTT. It translates to CASSLKGNQPQHF. This rearrangement joins TRBV27 to TRBJ1-5, with D possibly TRBD1 on 5 matching bases. The CDR3 consists of 13 residues. Germline V lookup: CDR1 MNHEY, CDR2 SMNVEV (reference sequence). Trimming shortened V by 2 bases and J by 7 bases, and 9 bases separated the two germline ends.

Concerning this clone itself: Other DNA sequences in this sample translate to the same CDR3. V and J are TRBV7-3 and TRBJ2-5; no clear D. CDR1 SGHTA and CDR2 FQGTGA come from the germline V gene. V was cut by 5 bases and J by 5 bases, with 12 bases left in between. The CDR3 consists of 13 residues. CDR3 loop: CASSRLATETQYF. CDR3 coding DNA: TGTGCCAGCAGCCGACTTGCGACGGAGACCCAGTACTTC.

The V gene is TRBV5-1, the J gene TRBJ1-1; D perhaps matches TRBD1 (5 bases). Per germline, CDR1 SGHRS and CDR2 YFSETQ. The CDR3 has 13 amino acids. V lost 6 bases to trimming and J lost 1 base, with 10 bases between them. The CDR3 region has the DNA TGCGCCAGCACAATGGGGCAGAACACTGAAGCTTTCTTT. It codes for CASTMGQNTEAFF.